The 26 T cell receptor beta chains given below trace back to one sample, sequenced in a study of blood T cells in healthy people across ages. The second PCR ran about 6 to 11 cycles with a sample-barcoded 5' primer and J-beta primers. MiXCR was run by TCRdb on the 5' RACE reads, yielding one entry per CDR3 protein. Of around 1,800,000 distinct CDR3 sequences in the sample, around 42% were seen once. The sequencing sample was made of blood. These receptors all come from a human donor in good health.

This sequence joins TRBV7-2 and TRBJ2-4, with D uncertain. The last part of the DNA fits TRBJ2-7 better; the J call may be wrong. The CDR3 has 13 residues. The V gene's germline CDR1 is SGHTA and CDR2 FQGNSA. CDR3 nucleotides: TGTGCCAGCAGCTTAACGACAACAAACGAGCAGTACTTC. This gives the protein CASSLTTTNEQYF.

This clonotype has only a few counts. DNA for the CDR3: TGTGCCAGCAGTTACTGGGACAGCTCTGGGGCCAACGTCCTGACTTTC. It is translated as CASSYWDSSGANVLTF. The chain uses TRBV6-5 and TRBJ2-6; TRBD1 matches 7 bases. The CDR3 extends over 16 amino acids. J lost 0 bases, V lost 1 base, and 0 bases had no gene match. Germline V gives CDR1 MNHEY, CDR2 SVGAGI.

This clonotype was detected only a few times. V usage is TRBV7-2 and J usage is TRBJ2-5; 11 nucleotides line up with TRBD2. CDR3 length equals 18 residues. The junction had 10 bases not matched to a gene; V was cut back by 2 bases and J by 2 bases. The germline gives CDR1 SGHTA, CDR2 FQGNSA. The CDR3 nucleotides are TGTGCCAGCAGCTTAAGGATGGTTAGCGGGGGGGTACAAGAGACCCAGTACTTC. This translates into CASSLRMVSGGVQETQYF. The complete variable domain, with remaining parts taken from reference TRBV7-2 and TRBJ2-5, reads GAGVSQSPSNKVTEKGKDVELRCDPISGHTALYWYRQSLGQGLEFLIYFQGNSAPDKSGLPSDRFSAERTGGSVSTLTIQRTQQEDSAVYLCASSLRMVSGGVQETQYFGPGTRLLVL.

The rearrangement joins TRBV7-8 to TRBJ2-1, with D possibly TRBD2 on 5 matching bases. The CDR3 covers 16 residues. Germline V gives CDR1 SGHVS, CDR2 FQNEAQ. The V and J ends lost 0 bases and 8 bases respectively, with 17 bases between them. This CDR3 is CASSLAGGFWMDEQFF. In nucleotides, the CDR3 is TGTGCCAGCAGCTTAGCCGGCGGGTTTTGGATGGATGAGCAGTTCTTC. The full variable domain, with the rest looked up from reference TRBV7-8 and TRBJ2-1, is GAGVSQSPRYKVAKRGQDVALRCDPISGHVSLFWYQQALGQGPEFLTYFQNEAQLDKSGLPSDRFFAERPEGSVSTLKIQRTQQEDSAVYLCASSLAGGFWMDEQFFGPGTRLTVL.

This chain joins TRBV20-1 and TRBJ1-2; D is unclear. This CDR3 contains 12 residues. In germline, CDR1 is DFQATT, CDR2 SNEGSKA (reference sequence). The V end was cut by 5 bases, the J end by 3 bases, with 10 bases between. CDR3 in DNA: TGCAGTGCTTCGCAGGCTGACTATGGCTACACCTTC. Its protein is CSASQADYGYTF.

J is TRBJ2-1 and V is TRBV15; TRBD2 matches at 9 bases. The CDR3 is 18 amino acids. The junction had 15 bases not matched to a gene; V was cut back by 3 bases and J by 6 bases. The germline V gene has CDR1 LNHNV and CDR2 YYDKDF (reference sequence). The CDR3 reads CATSSVGLGAGGFNEQFF. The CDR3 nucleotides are TGTGCCACCAGCAGTGTGGGGTTAGGAGCGGGGGGCTTCAATGAGCAGTTCTTC.

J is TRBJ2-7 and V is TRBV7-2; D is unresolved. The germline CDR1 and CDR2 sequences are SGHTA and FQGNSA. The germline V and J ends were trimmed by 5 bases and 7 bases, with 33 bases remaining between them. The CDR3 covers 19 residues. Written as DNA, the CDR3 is TGTGCCAGCAGCACCCAGATCCAGCCCGGCTATCGCACTCCTAAGGAGCAGTACTTC. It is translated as CASSTQIQPGYRTPKEQYF. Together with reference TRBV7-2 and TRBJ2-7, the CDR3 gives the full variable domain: GAGVSQSPSNKVTEKGKDVELRCDPISGHTALYWYRQSLGQGLEFLIYFQGNSAPDKSGLPSDRFSAERTGGSVSTLTIQRTQQEDSAVYLCASSTQIQPGYRTPKEQYFGPGTRLTVT.

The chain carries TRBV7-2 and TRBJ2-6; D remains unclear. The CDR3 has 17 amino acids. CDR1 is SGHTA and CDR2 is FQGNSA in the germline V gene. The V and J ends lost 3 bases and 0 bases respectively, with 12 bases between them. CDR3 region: CASSFPEQFSGANVLTF. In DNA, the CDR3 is TGTGCCAGCAGCTTCCCGGAACAATTCTCTGGGGCCAACGTCCTGACTTTC.

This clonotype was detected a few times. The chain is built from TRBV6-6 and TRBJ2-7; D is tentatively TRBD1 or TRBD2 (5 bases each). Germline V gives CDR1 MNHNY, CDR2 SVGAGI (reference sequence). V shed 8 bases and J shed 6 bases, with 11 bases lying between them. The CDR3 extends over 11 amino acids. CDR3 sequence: CASRARGEQYF. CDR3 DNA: TGTGCCAGCCGGGCGAGGGGCGAGCAGTACTTC.

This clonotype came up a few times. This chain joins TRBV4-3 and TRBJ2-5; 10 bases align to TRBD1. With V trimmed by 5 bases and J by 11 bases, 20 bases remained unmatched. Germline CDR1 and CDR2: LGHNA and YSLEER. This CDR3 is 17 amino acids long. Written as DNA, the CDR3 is TGCGCCAGCAGCGGTCGGACAGGGGGAGGATCTCCGCGGGAGCAGTACTTC. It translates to CASSGRTGGGSPREQYF.

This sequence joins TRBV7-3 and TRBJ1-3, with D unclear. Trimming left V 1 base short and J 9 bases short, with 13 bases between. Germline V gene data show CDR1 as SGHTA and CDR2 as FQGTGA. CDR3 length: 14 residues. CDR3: CASSLNGGGSTIYF. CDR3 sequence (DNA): TGTGCCAGCAGCTTAAACGGAGGAGGGAGCACCATATATTTT.

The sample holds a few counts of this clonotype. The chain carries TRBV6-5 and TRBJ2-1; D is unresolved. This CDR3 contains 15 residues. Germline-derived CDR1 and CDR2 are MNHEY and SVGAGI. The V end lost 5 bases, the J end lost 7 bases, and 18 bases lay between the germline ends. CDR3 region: CASSQTLSPVNEQFF. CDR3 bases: TGTGCCAGCAGTCAGACCCTCTCACCCGTTAATGAGCAGTTCTTC.

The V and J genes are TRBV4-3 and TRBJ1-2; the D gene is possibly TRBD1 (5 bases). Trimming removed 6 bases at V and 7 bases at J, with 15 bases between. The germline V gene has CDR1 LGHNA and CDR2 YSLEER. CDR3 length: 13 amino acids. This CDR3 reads CASSRDGGSGYTF. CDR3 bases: TGCGCCAGCAGTCGCGATGGGGGAAGTGGCTACACCTTC.

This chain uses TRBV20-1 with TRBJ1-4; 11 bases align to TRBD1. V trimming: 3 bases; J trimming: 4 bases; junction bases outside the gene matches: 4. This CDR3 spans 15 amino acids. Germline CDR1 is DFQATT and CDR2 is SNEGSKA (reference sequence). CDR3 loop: CSARDRGLVNEKLFF. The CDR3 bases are TGCAGTGCTAGGGACAGGGGGCTGGTTAATGAAAAACTGTTTTTT.

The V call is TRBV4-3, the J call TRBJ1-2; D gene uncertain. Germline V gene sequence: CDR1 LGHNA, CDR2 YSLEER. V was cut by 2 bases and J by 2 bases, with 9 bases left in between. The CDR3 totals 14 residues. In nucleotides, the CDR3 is TGCGCCAGCAGCCAAATTTCGGGGAACTATGGCTACACCTTC. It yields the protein CASSQISGNYGYTF.

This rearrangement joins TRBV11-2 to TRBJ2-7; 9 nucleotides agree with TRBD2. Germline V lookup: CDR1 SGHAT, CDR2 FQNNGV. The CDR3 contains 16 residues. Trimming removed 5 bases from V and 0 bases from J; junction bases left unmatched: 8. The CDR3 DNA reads TGTGCCAGCAGCAACCCTAGCGGGGAGAGCTCCTACGAGCAGTACTTC. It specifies CASSNPSGESSYEQYF.

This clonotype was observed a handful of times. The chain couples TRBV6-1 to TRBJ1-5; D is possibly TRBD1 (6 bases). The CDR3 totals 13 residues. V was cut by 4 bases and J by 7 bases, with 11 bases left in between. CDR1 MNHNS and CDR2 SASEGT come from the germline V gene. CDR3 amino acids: CASSVGAGQPQHF. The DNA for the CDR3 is TGTGCCAGCAGTGTGGGGGCTGGGCAGCCCCAGCATTTT.

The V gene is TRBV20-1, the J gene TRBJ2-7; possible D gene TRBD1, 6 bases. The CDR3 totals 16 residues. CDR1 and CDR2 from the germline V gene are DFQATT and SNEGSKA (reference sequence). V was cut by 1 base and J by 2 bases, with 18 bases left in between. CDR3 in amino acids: CSARARAVGATYEQYF. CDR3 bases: TGCAGTGCTAGAGCCCGCGCAGTGGGGGCCACCTACGAGCAGTACTTC.

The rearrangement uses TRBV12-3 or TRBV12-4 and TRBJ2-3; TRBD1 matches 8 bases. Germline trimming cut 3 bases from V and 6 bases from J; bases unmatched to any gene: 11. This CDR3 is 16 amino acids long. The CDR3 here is CASSFDTGGGRDTQYF. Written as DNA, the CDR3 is TGTGCCAGCAGTTTTGATACAGGGGGAGGTAGGGATACGCAGTATTTT.

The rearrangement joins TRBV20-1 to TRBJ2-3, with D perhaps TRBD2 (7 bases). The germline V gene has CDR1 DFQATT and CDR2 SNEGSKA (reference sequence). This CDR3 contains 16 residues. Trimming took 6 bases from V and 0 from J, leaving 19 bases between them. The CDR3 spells CSAGGPQEGSTDTQYF. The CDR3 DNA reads TGCAGTGCGGGGGGGCCCCAGGAGGGGAGCACAGATACGCAGTATTTT.

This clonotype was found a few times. The CDR3 DNA reads TGTGCCACCTATAAAGCGGGACAGTACCACGAGCAGTACTTC. As protein: CATYKAGQYHEQYF. The chain links TRBV6-2 or TRBV6-3 to TRBJ2-7, with D possibly called TRBD1 or TRBD2 (7 bases each). The length of the CDR3 is 14 residues. V was shortened by 10 bases and J by 5 bases, with 21 bases between the two germline ends. Germline V gives CDR1 MNHEY, CDR2 SVGEGT.

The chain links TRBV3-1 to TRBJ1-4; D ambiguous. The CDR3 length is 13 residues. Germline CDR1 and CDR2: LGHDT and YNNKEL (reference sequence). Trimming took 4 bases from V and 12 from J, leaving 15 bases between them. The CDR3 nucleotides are TGTGCCAGCAGCCCATCGCCCGAAGCGGAACTGTTTTTT. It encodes CASSPSPEAELFF.

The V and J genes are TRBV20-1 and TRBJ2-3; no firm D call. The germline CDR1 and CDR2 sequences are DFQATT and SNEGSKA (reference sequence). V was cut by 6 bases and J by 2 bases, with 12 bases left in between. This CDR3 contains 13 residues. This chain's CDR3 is CSAGESVTDTQYF. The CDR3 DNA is TGCAGTGCCGGAGAGAGCGTCACAGATACGCAGTATTTT.

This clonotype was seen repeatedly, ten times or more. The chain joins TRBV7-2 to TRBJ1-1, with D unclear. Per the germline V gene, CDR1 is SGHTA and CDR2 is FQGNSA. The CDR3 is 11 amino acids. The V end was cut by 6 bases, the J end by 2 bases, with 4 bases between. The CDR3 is CASRDNTEAFF. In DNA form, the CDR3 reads TGTGCCAGCAGAGACAACACTGAAGCTTTCTTT.

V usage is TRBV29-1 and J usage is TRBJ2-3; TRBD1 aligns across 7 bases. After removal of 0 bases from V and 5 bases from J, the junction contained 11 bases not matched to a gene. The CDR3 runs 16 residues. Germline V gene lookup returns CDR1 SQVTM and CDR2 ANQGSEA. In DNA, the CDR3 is TGCAGCGTTGAAGATAAGATAAGGGGGCTCGGAGATACGCAGTATTTT. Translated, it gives CSVEDKIRGLGDTQYF.

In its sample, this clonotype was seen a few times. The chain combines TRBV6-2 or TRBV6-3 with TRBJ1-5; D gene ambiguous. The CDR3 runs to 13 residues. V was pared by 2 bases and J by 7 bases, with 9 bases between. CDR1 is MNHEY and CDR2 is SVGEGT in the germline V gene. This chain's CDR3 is CASSYVEIQPQHF. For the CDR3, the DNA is TGTGCCAGCAGTTACGTGGAAATCCAGCCCCAGCATTTT.